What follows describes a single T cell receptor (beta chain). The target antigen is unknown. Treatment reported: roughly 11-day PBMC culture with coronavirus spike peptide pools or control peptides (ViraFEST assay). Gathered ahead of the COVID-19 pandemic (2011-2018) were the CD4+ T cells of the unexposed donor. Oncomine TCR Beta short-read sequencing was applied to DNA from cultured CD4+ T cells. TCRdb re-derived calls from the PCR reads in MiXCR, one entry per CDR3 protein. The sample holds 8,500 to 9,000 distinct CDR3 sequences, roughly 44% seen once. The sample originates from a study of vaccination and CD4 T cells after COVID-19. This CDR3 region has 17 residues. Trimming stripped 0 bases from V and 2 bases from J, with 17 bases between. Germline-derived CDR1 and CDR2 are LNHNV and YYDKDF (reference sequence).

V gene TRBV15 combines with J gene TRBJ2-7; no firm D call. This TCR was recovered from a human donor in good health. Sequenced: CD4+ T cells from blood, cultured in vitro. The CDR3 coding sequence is TGTGCCACCAGCAGAGATGGTATAAAGGGCTACACCTACGAGCAGTACTTC. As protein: CATSRDGIKGYTYEQYF. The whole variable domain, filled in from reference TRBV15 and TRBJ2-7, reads DAMVIQNPRYQVTQFGKPVTLSCSQTLNHNVMYWYQQKSSQAPKLLFHYYDKDFNNEADTPDNFQSRRPNTSFCFLDIRSPGLGDTAMYLCATSRDGIKGYTYEQYFGPGTRLTVT.